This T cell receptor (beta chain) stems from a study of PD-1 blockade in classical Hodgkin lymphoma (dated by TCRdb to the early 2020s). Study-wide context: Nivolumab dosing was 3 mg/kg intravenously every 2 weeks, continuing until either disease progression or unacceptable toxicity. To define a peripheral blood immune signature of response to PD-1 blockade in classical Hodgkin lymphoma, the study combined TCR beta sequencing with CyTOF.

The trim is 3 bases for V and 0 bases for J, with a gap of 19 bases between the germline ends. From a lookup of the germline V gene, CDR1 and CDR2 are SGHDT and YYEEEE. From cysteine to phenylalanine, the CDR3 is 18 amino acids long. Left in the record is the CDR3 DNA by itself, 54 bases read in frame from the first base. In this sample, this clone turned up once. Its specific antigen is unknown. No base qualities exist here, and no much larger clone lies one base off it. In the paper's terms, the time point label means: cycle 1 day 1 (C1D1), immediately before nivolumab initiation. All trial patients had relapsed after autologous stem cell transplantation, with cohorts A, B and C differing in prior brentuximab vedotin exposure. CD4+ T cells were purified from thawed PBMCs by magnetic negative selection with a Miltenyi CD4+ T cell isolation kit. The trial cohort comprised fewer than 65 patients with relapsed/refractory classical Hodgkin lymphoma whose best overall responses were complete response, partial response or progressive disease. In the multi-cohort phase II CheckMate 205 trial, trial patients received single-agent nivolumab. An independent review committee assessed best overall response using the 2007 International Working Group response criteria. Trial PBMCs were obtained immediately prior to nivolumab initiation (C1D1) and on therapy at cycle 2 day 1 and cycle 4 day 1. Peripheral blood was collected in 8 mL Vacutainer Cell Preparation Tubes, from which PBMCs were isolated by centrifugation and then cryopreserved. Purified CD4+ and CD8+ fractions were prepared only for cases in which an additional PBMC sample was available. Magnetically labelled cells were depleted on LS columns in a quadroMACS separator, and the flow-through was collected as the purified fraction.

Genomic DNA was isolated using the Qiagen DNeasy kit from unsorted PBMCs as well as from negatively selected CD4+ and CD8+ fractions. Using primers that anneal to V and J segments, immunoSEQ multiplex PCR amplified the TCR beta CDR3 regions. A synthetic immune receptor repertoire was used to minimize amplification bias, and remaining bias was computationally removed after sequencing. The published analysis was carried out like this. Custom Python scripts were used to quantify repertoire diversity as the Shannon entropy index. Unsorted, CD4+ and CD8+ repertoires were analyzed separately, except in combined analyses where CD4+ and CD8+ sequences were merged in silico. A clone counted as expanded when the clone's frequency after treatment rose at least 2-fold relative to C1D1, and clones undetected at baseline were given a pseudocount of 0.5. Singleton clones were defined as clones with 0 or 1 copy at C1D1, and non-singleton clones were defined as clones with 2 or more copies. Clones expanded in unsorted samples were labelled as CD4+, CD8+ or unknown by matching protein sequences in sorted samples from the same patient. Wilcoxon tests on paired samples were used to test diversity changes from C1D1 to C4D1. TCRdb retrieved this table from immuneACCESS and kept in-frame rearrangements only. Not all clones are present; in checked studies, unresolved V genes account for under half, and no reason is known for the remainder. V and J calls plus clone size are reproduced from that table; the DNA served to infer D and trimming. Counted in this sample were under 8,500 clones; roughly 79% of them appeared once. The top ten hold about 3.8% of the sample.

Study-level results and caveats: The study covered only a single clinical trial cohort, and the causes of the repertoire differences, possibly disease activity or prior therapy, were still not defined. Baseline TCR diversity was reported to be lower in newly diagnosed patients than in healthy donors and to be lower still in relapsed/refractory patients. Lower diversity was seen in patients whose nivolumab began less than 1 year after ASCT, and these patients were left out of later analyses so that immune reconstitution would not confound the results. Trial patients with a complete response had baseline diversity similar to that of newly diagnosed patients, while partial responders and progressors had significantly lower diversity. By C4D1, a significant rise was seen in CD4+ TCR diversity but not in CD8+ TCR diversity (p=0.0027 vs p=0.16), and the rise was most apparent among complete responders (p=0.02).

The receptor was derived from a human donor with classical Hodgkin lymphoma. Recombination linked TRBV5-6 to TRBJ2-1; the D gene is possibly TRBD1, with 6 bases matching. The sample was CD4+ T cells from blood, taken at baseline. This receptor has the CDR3 CASSSGQGIWSSYNEQFF. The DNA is TGTGCCAGCAGCTCTGGTCAGGGGATTTGGAGCTCCTACAATGAGCAGTTCTTC.